Shown below are 26 T cell receptor beta chains from a single sample sequenced in a study of Tregs in tolerant kidney transplant recipients. Here immunoSEQ multiplex PCR was the method, and the copy in TCRdb shows in-frame clones only, minus some. The table includes 92,000 or so clones, approximately 94% detected once. Sequencing input: CD8+ T cells from blood. The receptors were sampled from a human donor in good health.

This clone was found once. This chain uses TRBV5-8 with TRBJ1-4, with 7 positions matching TRBD1. Germline V lookup: CDR1 SGHTS, CDR2 YDEGEE. V trimming: 3 bases; J trimming: 1 base; junction bases outside the gene matches: 12. The CDR3 runs 18 residues. CDR3 amino acids: CASSSPMDRIGTNEKLFF. The CDR3, as DNA: TGTGCCAGCAGCTCGCCTATGGACAGGATTGGAACTAATGAAAAACTGTTTTTT.

The CDR3 DNA sequence: TGCAGTGCTAGTGACTACACTGAAGCTTTCTTT. This gives the protein CSASDYTEAFF. The chain carries TRBV20-1 and TRBJ1-1; D remains unclear. V was clipped by 3 bases and J by 3 bases, with 5 bases between them. CDR1 and CDR2 from the germline V gene are DFQATT and SNEGSKA (reference sequence). The length of the CDR3 is 11 residues.

V is TRBV18 and J is TRBJ1-5; TRBD1 might be the D (5 bases). V dropped 3 bases and J dropped 3 bases, with 12 bases sitting between them. Germline CDR1 reads KGHSH; CDR2 reads LQKENI. The CDR3 covers 15 residues. The CDR3 nucleotides are TGTGCCAGCTCACCGGTGGGGGTTCCCAATCAGCCCCAGCATTTT. This gives the protein CASSPVGVPNQPQHF.

This clone appeared a single time. The gene calls are TRBV18 and TRBJ2-2; D possibly uses TRBD1 or TRBD2 (5 bases each). In germline, CDR1 is KGHSH, CDR2 LQKENI. Trimming removed 3 bases at V and 1 base at J, with 12 bases between. CDR3 length: 16 residues. The CDR3 DNA reads TGTGCCAGCTCACCGGACGGGACGGAGAACACCGGGGAGCTGTTTTTT. It translates to CASSPDGTENTGELFF.

This sequence joins TRBV27 and TRBJ1-1; no firm D call. Trimming left V 2 bases short and J 4 bases short, with 14 bases between. The germline gives CDR1 MNHEY, CDR2 SMNVEV (reference sequence). This CDR3 region has 15 residues. The chain's CDR3 is CASSLVQSTLTEAFF. Here the CDR3 DNA reads TGTGCCAGCAGTTTAGTCCAGTCGACTCTCACTGAAGCTTTCTTT.

CDR3 sequence: CASSLLKGPQATNEKLFF. As DNA, the CDR3 is TGCGCCAGCAGCCTCCTAAAGGGGCCCCAGGCGACTAATGAAAAACTGTTTTTT. The chain combines TRBV4-1 with TRBJ1-4, with a possible D match to TRBD1 (5 bases). This CDR3 spans 18 amino acids. With 4 bases removed from V and 2 bases from J, the gap between germline ends came to 20 bases. Germline assignment: CDR1 MGHRA and CDR2 YSYEKL.

V usage is TRBV27 and J usage is TRBJ2-5; no clear D gene. This CDR3 spans 13 amino acids. Trimming took 4 bases from V and 3 from J, leaving 9 bases between them. Germline loops: CDR1 MNHEY, CDR2 SMNVEV (reference sequence). The CDR3, as DNA: TGTGCCAGCAGTTACGGGTCTAAAGAGACCCAGTACTTC. It specifies CASSYGSKETQYF.

As to this clone: At the DNA level, this CDR3 is encoded by other sequences in the same sample as well. The gene calls are TRBV5-1 and TRBJ2-7, with 7 positions matching TRBD1. Germline V lookup: CDR1 SGHRS, CDR2 YFSETQ. Unmatched junction bases numbered 4, after V lost 4 bases and J lost 0 bases. The CDR3 spans 14 residues. CDR3: CASSPRDSSYEQYF. CDR3 nucleotides: TGCGCCAGCAGCCCGAGGGACAGCTCCTACGAGCAGTACTTC.

This clone was seen a single time. This chain uses TRBV7-6 with TRBJ2-1; D not certain. CDR1 SGHVS and CDR2 FNYEAQ come from the germline V gene. CDR3 length: 14 residues. The V and J ends lost 5 bases and 2 bases respectively, with 10 bases between them. The CDR3 DNA sequence: TGTGCCAGCAGCCCTTCGGGCGCCTACAATGAGCAGTTCTTC. Translation gives CASSPSGAYNEQFF.

This chain uses TRBV6-5 with TRBJ1-2, with D hard to call. The CDR3 has 12 residues. The V gene's germline CDR1 is MNHEY and CDR2 SVGAGI. V shed 2 bases and J shed 2 bases, with 3 bases lying between them. This chain's CDR3 is CASSYANYGYTF. CDR3 nucleotide sequence: TGTGCCAGCAGTTACGCGAACTATGGCTACACCTTC.

This sequence joins TRBV5-4 and TRBJ2-1, with TRBD1 matching 9 bases. The CDR3 has 14 amino acids. J gave up 10 bases and V 9 bases, and 14 bases lay outside the gene matches. From germline, CDR1 is SGHNT and CDR2 YYREEE (reference sequence). In DNA, the CDR3 is TGTGCCACAGAACGGGACAGGGATATGGGGGAGCAGTTCTTC. Translation gives CATERDRDMGEQFF.

The DNA of the CDR3 is TGTGCCAGCAGTTTCTTCACTCGGGACGGGAACACTGAAGCTTTCTTT. Protein product: CASSFFTRDGNTEAFF. The genes are TRBV27 and TRBJ1-1, with D perhaps TRBD1 (5 bases). The CDR3 runs to 16 residues. Germline V gene sequence: CDR1 MNHEY, CDR2 SMNVEV (reference sequence). V lost 3 bases to trimming and J lost 1 base, with 15 bases between them.

The genes are TRBV5-4 and TRBJ1-2; 10 bases agree with TRBD1. The germline CDR1 and CDR2 sequences are SGHNT and YYREEE (reference sequence). Trimming cost V 4 bases and J 4 bases; bases outside gene matches: 10. This CDR3 is 16 amino acids long. CDR3 DNA: TGTGCCAGCAGCACCAGAAGGACAGGGGGTTTCTATGGCTACACCTTC. Amino acid sequence: CASSTRRTGGFYGYTF.

The rearrangement joins TRBV14 to TRBJ1-2; 8 bases match TRBD1. Losses at the gene ends were 4 bases for V and 5 bases for J; bases not matched to a gene: 6. The germline V gene has CDR1 SGHDN and CDR2 FVKESK. The CDR3 extends over 14 amino acids. CDR3 protein: CASSRTGRRYGYTF. The CDR3 coding sequence is TGTGCCAGCAGCCGGACAGGGAGGAGGTATGGCTACACCTTC.

This chain uses TRBV15 with TRBJ2-7; D perhaps matches TRBD1 (5 bases). The germline V gene has CDR1 LNHNV and CDR2 YYDKDF (reference sequence). The CDR3 is 14 residues long. Trimming shortened V by 0 bases and J by 1 base, and 7 bases separated the two germline ends. The CDR3 DNA sequence: TGTGCCACCAGCAGAGACAGGGTGTCCTACGAGCAGTACTTC. Translated, it gives CATSRDRVSYEQYF.

J is TRBJ1-5 and V is TRBV6-1; TRBD1 might be the D (6 bases). The V and J ends lost 6 bases and 3 bases respectively, with 12 bases between them. CDR3 size: 14 residues. CDR1 is MNHNS, CDR2 SASEGT, per germline. The CDR3 region has the DNA TGTGCCAGCAGGCAGACAGGTCCCAATCAGCCCCAGCATTTT. Its protein is CASRQTGPNQPQHF.

V and J are TRBV5-1 and TRBJ1-2; weak D call: TRBD1 (6 bases). This CDR3 region has 16 residues. The V gene lost 4 bases and the J gene lost 1 base, with 17 bases spanning the gap. Looked up from germline, CDR1 is SGHRS and CDR2 is YFSETQ. The CDR3: CASSRGVQGINYGYTF. CDR3 coding DNA: TGCGCCAGCAGCCGGGGGGTGCAGGGGATTAACTATGGCTACACCTTC.

J is TRBJ1-1 and V is TRBV6-5, with a possible D match to TRBD1 (6 bases). The V end lost 2 bases, the J end lost 1 base, and 14 bases lay between the germline ends. This CDR3 comprises 16 residues. CDR1 is MNHEY, CDR2 SVGAGI, per germline. CDR3 loop: CASSYPRGGPNTEAFF. In DNA, the CDR3 is TGTGCCAGCAGTTACCCGAGGGGGGGCCCGAACACTGAAGCTTTCTTT.

In this sample, this clone turned up once. This chain uses TRBV30 with TRBJ1-5; D gene uncertain. Trimming removed 1 base from V and 4 bases from J, with 14 bases in between. Germline V gene data show CDR1 as GTSNPN and CDR2 as SVGIG (reference sequence). The CDR3 contains 15 residues. The CDR3 coding sequence is TGTGCCTGGAGTGCGTCGTCCAGCTTAAATCAGCCCCAGCATTTT. Its protein is CAWSASSSLNQPQHF.

The genes are TRBV29-1 and TRBJ2-5; 7 bases are shared with TRBD1. Germline lookup yields CDR1 SQVTM and CDR2 ANQGSEA. V trimming: 7 bases; J trimming: 7 bases; junction bases outside the gene matches: 12. CDR3 length equals 13 residues. DNA of the CDR3: TGCAGCGCCCAAGGGACAGACGCGGGGACCCAGTACTTC. Its protein is CSAQGTDAGTQYF. Using reference TRBV29-1 and TRBJ2-5 for the parts outside the CDR3, the full variable domain is SAVISQKPSRDICQRGTSLTIQCQVDSQVTMMFWYRQQPGQSLTLIATANQGSEATYESGFVIDKFPISRPNLTFSTLTVSNMSPEDSSIYLCSAQGTDAGTQYFGPGTRLLVL.

This sequence joins TRBV7-9 and TRBJ2-5; 12 nucleotides agree with TRBD2. Germline-derived CDR1 and CDR2 are SEHNR and FQNEAQ (reference sequence). The CDR3 length is 14 residues. V shed 6 bases, J shed 1 base, and the junction held 0 bases outside the gene matches. CDR3 DNA: TGTGCCAGCAGACTAGCGGGGGGCCAAGAGACCCAGTACTTC. This codes for CASRLAGGQETQYF.

The chain has TRBV4-1 and TRBJ1-1; TRBD1 matches at 9 bases. Trimming cost V 3 bases and J 1 base; bases outside gene matches: 3. The V gene's germline CDR1 is MGHRA and CDR2 YSYEKL. The CDR3 totals 15 residues. The CDR3 loop is CASSQRDRENTEAFF. For the CDR3, the DNA is TGCGCCAGCAGCCAGAGGGACAGGGAGAACACTGAAGCTTTCTTT.

The gene calls are TRBV13 and TRBJ1-2; 7 bases fit TRBD1. The V and J ends lost 4 bases and 4 bases, in that order; junction bases with no gene match: 3. The V gene's germline CDR1 is PRHDT and CDR2 FYEKMQ (reference sequence). This CDR3 is 13 amino acids long. The CDR3 loop is CASSWTGPYGYTF. In DNA form, the CDR3 reads TGTGCCAGCAGCTGGACAGGCCCCTATGGCTACACCTTC.

This clone was recorded once. The chain couples TRBV19 to TRBJ2-2; D may be TRBD1 or TRBD2 (6 bases each). The CDR3 spans 14 residues. Trimming removed 4 bases from V and 11 bases from J, with 17 bases in between. CDR1 is LNHDA, CDR2 SQIVND, per germline (reference sequence). CDR3 DNA sequence: TGTGCCAGTAGTACCGGGCGAGGGGGGTTTGAGCTGTTTTTT. It is translated as CASSTGRGGFELFF. Supplemented by reference TRBV19 and TRBJ2-2, the full variable domain reads DGGITQSPKYLFRKEGQNVTLSCEQNLNHDAMYWYRQDPGQGLRLIYYSQIVNDFQKGDIAEGYSVSREKKESFPLTVTSAQKNPTAFYLCASSTGRGGFELFFGEGSRLTVL.

The chain combines TRBV10-3 with TRBJ1-4; 7 nucleotides align to TRBD1. The germline CDR1 and CDR2 sequences are ENHRY and SYGVKD. The CDR3 covers 13 residues. The V gene end was trimmed by 7 bases and the J gene end by 6 bases; junction bases not matched to a gene: 5. CDR3 sequence reads: CAIKAQGDEKLFF. The CDR3 region has the DNA TGTGCCATCAAAGCCCAGGGGGATGAAAAACTGTTTTTT.

The chain couples TRBV6-5 to TRBJ2-1; 8 bases are a match to TRBD2. The CDR3 has 14 residues. Looked up from germline, CDR1 is MNHEY and CDR2 is SVGAGI. The ends lost 10 bases at V and 2 bases at J; junction bases unmatched: 7. The CDR3 here is CATGGLGAYNEQFF. In nucleotides, the CDR3 is TGTGCCACCGGGGGACTAGGCGCCTACAATGAGCAGTTCTTC.